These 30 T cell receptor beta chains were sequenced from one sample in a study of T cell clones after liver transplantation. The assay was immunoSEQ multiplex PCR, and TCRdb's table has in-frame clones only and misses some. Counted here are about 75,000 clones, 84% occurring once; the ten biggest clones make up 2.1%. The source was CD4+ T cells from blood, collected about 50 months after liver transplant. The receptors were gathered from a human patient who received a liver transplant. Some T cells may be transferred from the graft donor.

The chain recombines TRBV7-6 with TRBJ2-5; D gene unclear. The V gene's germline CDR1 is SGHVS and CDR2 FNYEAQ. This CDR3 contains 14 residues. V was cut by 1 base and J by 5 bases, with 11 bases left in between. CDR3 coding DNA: TGTGCCAGCAGCTTAGGGCCTTCGAGGGAGACCCAGTACTTC. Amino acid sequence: CASSLGPSRETQYF.

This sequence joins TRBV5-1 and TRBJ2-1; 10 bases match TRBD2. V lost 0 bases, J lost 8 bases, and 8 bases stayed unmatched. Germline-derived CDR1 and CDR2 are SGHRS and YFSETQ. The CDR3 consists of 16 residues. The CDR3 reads CASSLAASGSSDEQFF. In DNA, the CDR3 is TGCGCCAGCAGCTTGGCCGCTAGCGGGAGTTCGGATGAGCAGTTCTTC.

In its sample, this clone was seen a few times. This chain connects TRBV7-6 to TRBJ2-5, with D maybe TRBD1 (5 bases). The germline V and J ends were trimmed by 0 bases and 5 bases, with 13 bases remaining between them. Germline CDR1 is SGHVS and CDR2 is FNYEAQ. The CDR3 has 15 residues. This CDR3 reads CASSLAFQGFETQYF. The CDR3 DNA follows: TGTGCCAGCAGCTTAGCGTTTCAGGGTTTTGAGACCCAGTACTTC. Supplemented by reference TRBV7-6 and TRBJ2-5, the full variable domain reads GAGVSQSPRYKVTKRGQDVALRCDPISGHVSLYWYRQALGQGPEFLTYFNYEAQQDKSGLPNDRFSAERPEGSISTLTIQRTEQRDSAMYRCASSLAFQGFETQYFGPGTRLLVL.

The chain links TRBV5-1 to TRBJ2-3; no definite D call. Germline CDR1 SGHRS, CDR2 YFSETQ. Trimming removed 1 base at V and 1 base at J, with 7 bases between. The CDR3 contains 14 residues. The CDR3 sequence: CASSLNRGTDTQYF. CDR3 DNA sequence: TGCGCCAGCAGCTTGAATCGGGGCACAGATACGCAGTATTTT.

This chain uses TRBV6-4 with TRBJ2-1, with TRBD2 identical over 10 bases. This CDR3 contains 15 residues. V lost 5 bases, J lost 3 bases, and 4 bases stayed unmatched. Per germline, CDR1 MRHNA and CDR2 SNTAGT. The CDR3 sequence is CASSQAGGLYNEQFF. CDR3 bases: TGTGCCAGCAGTCAAGCGGGAGGGCTCTACAATGAGCAGTTCTTC.

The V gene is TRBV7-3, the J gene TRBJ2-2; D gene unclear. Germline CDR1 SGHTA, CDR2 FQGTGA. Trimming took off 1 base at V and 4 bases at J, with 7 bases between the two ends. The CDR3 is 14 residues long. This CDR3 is CASSLSTATGELFF. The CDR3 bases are TGTGCCAGCAGCTTAAGTACTGCCACCGGGGAGCTGTTTTTT.

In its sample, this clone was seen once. CDR3 amino acids: CASSRRSTDTQYF. CDR3 nucleotide sequence: TGTGCCAGCAGCCGGCGGAGCACAGATACGCAGTATTTT. The gene calls are TRBV5-6 and TRBJ2-3; D unresolved. The germline V gene has CDR1 SGHDT and CDR2 YYEEEE. The V and J ends lost 4 bases and 0 bases respectively, with 6 bases between them. The CDR3 is 13 residues long.

The CDR3 DNA follows: TGTGCCAGCGGAAACAGGGCGAACACCGGGGAGCTGTTTTTT. Its translation is CASGNRANTGELFF. This chain joins TRBV6-1 and TRBJ2-2; D may be TRBD1 (6 bases). This CDR3 spans 14 amino acids. V lost 8 bases and J lost 0, with 10 bases in between. Germline-derived CDR1 and CDR2 are MNHNS and SASEGT.

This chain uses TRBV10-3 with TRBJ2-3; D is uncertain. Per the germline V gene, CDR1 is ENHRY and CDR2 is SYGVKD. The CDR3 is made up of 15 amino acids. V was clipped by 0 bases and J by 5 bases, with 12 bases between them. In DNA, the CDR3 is TGTGCCATCAGTGAGTCGAAAGGTAAACGAGATACGCAGTATTTT. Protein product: CAISESKGKRDTQYF.

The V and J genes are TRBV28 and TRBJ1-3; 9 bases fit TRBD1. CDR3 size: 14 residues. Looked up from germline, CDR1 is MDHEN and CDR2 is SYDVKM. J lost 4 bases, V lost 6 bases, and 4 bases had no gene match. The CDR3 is CASRTGGVGNTIYF. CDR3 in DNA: TGTGCCAGCAGAACAGGGGGCGTCGGAAACACCATATATTTT.

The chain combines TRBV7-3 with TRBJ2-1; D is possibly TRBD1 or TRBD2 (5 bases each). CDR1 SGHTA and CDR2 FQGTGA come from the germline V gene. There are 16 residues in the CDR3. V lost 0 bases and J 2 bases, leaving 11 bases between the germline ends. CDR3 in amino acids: CASSLTRGSPYNEQFF. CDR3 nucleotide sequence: TGTGCCAGCAGCTTAACCCGGGGCAGCCCCTACAATGAGCAGTTCTTC.

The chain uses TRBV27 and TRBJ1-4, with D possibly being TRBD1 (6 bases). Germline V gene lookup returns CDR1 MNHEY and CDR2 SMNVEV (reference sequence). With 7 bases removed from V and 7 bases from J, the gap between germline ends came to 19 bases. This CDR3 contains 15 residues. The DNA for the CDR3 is TGTGCCAGCACCCCCCGCGGGGGGCTGAGTGAAAAACTGTTTTTT. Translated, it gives CASTPRGGLSEKLFF.

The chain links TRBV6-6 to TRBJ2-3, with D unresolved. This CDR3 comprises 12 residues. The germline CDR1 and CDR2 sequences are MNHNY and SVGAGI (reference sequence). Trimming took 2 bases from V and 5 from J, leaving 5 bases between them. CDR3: CASSYTGDTQYF. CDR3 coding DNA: TGTGCCAGCAGTTACACGGGAGATACGCAGTATTTT.

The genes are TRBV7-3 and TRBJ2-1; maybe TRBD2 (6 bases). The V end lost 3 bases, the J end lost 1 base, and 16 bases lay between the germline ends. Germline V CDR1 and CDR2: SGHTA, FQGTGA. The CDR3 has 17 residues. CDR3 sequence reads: CASSLGGSAQSYNEQFF. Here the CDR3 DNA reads TGTGCCAGCAGCTTGGGAGGAAGCGCCCAGTCCTACAATGAGCAGTTCTTC.

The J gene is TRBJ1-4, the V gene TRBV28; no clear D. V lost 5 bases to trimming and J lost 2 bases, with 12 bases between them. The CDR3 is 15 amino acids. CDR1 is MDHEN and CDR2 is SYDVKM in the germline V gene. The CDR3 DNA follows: TGTGCCAGCAGTGAGAGGGAGCCCACTAATGAAAAACTGTTTTTT. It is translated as CASSEREPTNEKLFF.

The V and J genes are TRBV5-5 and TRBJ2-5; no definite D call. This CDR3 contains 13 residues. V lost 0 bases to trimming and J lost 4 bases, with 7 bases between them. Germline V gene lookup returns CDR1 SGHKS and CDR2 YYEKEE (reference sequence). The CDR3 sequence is CASSLGYRETQYF. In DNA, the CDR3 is TGTGCCAGCAGCTTGGGGTACCGAGAGACCCAGTACTTC.

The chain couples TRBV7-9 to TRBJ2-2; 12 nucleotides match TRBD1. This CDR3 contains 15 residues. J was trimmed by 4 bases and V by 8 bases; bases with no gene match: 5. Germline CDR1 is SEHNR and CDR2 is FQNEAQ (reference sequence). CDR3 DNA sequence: TGTGCCAGCGGGACAGGGGGCTGGGGCACCGGGGAGCTGTTTTTT. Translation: CASGTGGWGTGELFF.

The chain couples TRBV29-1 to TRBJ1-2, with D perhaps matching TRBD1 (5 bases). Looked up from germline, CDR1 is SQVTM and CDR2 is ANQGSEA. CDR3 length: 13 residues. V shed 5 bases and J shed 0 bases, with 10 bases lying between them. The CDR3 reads CSVCRVPNYGYTF. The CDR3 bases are TGCAGCGTTTGCAGGGTCCCTAACTATGGCTACACCTTC.

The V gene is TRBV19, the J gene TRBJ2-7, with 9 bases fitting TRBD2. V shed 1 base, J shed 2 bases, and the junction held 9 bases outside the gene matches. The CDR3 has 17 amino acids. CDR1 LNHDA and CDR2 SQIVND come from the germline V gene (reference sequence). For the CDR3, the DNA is TGTGCCAGTAGTATAGTAACAGCGACTAGCGGAGCCTACGAGCAGTACTTC. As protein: CASSIVTATSGAYEQYF.

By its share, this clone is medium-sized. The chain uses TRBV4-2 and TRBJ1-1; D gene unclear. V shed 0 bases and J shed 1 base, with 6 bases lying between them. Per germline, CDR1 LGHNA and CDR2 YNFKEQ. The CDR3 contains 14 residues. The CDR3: CASSQDLWNTEAFF. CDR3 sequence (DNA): TGTGCCAGCAGCCAAGATCTTTGGAACACTGAAGCTTTCTTT.

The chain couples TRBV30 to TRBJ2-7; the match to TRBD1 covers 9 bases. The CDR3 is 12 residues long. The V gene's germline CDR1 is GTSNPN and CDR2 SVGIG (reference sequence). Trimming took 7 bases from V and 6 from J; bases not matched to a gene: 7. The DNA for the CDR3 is TGTGCCTACGGGACAGGGAGCACCGAGCAGTACTTC. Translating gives CAYGTGSTEQYF.

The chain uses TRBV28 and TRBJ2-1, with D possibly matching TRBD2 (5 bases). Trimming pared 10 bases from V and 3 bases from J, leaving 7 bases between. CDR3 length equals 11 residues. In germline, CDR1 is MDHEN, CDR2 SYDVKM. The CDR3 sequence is CATRGYNEQFF. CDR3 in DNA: TGTGCCACACGGGGCTACAATGAGCAGTTCTTC.

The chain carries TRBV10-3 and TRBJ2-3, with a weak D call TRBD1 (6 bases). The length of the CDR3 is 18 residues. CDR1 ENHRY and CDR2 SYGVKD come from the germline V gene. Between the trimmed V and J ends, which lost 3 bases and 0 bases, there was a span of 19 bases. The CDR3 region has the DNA TGTGCCATCAGTGACCCGACTTGGACAGAGAGTAGCACAGATACGCAGTATTTT. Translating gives CAISDPTWTESSTDTQYF.

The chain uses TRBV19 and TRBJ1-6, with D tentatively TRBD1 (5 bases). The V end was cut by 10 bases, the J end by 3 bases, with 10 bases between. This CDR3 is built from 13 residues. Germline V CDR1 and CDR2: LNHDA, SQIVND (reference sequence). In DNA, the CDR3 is TGTGCCACCGGGGCAAACTATAATTCACCCCTCCACTTT. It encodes CATGANYNSPLHF. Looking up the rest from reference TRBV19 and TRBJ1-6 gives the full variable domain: DGGITQSPKYLFRKEGQNVTLSCEQNLNHDAMYWYRQDPGQGLRLIYYSQIVNDFQKGDIAEGYSVSREKKESFPLTVTSAQKNPTAFYLCATGANYNSPLHFGNGTRLTVT.

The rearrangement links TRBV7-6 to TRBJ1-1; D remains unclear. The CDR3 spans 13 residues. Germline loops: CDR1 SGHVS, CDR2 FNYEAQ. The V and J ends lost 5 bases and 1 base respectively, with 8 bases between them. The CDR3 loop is CASSVQENTEAFF. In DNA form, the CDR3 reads TGTGCCAGCAGCGTTCAGGAGAACACTGAAGCTTTCTTT.

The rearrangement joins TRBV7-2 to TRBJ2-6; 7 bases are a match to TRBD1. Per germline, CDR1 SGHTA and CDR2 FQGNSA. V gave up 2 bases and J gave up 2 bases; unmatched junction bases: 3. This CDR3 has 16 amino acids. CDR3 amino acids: CASSLSTGAGANVLTF. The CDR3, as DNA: TGTGCCAGCAGCTTATCTACAGGGGCTGGGGCCAACGTCCTGACTTTC.

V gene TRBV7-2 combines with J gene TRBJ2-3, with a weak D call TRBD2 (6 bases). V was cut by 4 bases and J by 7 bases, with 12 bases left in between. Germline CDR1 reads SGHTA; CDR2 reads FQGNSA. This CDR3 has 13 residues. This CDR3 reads CASSSGDFYTQYF. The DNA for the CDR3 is TGTGCCAGCAGCTCCGGGGACTTCTATACGCAGTATTTT.

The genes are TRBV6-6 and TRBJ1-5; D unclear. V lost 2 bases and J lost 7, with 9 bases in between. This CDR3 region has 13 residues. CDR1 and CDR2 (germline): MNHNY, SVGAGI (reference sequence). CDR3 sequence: CASSYTVGQPQHF. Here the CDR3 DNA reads TGTGCCAGCAGTTACACAGTGGGCCAGCCCCAGCATTTT.

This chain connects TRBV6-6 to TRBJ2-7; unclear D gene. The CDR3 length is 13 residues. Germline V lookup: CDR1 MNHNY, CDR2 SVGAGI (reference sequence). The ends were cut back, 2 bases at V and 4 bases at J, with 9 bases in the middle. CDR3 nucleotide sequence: TGTGCCAGCAGTTACGGGCAGGTATACGAGCAGTACTTC. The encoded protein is CASSYGQVYEQYF.

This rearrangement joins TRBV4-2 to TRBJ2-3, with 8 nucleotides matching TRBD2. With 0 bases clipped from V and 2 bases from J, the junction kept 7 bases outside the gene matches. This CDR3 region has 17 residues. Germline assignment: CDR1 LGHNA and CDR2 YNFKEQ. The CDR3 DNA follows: TGTGCCAGCAGCCAAGATCCTAGCGGGTATGACACAGATACGCAGTATTTT. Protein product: CASSQDPSGYDTDTQYF.